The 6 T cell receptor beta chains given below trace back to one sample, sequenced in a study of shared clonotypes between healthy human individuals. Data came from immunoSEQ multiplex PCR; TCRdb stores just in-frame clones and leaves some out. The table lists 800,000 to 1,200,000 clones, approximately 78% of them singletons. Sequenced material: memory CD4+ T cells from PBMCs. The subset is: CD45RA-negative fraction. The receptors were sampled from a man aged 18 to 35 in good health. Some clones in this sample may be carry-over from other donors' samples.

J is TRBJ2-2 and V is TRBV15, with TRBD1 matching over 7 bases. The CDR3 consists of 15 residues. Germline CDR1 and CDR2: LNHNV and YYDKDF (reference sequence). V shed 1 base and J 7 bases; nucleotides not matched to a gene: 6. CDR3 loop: CATSRAGAGGGELFF. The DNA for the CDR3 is TGTGCCACCAGCAGAGCCGGGGCAGGGGGCGGGGAGCTGTTTTTT.

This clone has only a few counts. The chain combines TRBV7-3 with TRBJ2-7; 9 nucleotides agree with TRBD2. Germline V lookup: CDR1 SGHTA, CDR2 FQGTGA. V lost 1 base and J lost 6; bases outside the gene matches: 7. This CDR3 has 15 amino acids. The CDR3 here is CASSLSGRDLGEQYF. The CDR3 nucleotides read TGTGCCAGCAGCTTAAGCGGGAGGGACCTCGGCGAGCAGTACTTC.

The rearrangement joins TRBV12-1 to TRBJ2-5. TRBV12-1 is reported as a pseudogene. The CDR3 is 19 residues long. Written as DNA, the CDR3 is TGTGCCAGCAGCCCGGGGGCTTCGAGAGCGGGCACTACTCAAGAGACCCAGTACTTC. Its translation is CASSPGASRAGTTQETQYF.

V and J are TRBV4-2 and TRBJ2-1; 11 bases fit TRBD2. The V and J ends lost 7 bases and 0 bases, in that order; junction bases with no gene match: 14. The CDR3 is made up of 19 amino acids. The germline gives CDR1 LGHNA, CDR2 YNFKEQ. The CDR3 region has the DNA TGTGCCAGCAACACAGGGACTAGCGGAGTTGGGAGCTCCTACAATGAGCAGTTCTTC. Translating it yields CASNTGTSGVGSSYNEQFF.

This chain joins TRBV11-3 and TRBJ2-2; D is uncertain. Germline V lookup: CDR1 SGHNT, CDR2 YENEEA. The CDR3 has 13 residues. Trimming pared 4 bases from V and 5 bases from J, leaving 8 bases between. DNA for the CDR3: TGTGCCAGCAGCTCCCCCCAGACCGGGGAGCTGTTTTTT. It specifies CASSSPQTGELFF. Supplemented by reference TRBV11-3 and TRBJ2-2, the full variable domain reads EAGVVQSPRYKIIEKKQPVAFWCNPISGHNTLYWYLQNLGQGPELLIRYENEEAVDDSQLPKDRFSAERLKGVDSTLKIQPAELGDSAVYLCASSSPQTGELFFGEGSRLTVL.

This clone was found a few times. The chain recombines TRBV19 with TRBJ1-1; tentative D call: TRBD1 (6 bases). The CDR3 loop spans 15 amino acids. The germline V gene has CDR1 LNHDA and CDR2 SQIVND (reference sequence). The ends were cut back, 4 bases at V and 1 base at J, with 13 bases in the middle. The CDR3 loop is CASSTYRAGNTEAFF. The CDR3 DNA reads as TGTGCCAGTAGTACCTACAGGGCGGGGAACACTGAAGCTTTCTTT.